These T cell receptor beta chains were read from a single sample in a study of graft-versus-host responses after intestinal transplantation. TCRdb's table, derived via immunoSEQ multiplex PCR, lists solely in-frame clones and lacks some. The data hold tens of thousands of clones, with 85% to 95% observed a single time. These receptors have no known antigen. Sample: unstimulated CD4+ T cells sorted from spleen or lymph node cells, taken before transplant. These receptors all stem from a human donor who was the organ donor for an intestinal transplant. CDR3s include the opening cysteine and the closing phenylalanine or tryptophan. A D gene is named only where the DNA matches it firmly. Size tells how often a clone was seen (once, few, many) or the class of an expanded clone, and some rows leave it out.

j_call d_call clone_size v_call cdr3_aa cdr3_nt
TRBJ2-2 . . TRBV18 CASSPGPMAGELFF TGTGCCAGCTCACCCGGACCCATGGCCGGGGAGCTGTTTTTT
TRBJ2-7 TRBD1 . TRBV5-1 CASSLGTGSNGQYF TGCGCCAGCAGTTTAGGGACAGGGTCCAACGGGCAGTACTTC
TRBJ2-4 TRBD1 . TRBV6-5 CASKRQGVLDIQYF TGTGCCAGCAAGCGACAGGGGGTTTTGGACATTCAGTACTTC
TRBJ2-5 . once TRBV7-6 CASSPTGQETQYF TGTGCCAGCAGCCCGACGGGCCAAGAGACCCAGTACTTC
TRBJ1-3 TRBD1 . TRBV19 CASSMRDRSGNTIYF TGTGCCAGTAGTATGCGGGACAGATCTGGAAACACCATATATTTT
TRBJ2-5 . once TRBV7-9 CASSLFLVEGETQYF TGTGCCAGCAGCTTATTCCTCGTGGAGGGGGAGACCCAGTACTTC
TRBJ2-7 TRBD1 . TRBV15 CATSTWDRGTYEQYF TGTGCCACCAGCACCTGGGACAGGGGTACCTACGAGCAGTACTTC
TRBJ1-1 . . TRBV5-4 CASSPRVFEGDTEAFF TGTGCCAGCAGCCCCAGGGTCTTCGAGGGTGACACTGAAGCTTTCTTT
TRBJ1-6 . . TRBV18 CASSFDMWNSPLHF TGTGCCAGCTCCTTCGACATGTGGAATTCACCCCTCCACTTT
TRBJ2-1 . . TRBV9 CASSGTTLSYNEQFF TGTGCCAGCAGCGGGACCACCTTATCCTACAATGAGCAGTTCTTC
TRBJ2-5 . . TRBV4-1 CASSQRPLRQETQYF TGCGCCAGCAGCCAACGGCCATTACGGCAGGAGACCCAGTACTTC
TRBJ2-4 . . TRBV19 CASSRLGGSFKNIQYF TGTGCCAGTAGTCGCCTCGGGGGCAGTTTCAAAAACATTCAGTACTTC
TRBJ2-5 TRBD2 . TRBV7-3 CASSLNGGASQETQYF TGTGCCAGCAGCTTAAACGGGGGGGCCTCCCAAGAGACCCAGTACTTC
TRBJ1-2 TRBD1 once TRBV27 CASSLWQGGGYTF TGTGCCAGCAGTTTATGGCAGGGGGGCGGCTACACCTTC
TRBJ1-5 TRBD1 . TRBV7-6 CASSPSNRGGQPQHF TGTGCCAGCAGCCCCTCAAACAGGGGGGGGCAGCCCCAGCATTTT
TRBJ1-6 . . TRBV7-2 CASSLSSYNSPLHF TGTGCCAGCAGCTTAAGCTCCTATAATTCACCCCTCCACTTT
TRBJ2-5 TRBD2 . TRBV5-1 CASSLAKGLAGGGQETQYF TGCGCCAGCAGCTTGGCCAAGGGACTAGCGGGGGGTGGCCAAGAGACCCAGTACTTC
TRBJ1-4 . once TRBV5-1 CASSLRDVFTTTNEKLFF TGCGCCAGCAGCTTACGTGACGTGTTCACAACAACTAATGAAAAACTGTTTTTT
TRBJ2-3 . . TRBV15 CATSRDGVFGADTQYF TGTGCCACCAGCAGAGATGGGGTATTTGGTGCAGATACGCAGTATTTT
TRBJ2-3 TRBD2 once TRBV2 CASSRTSVTDTQYF TGTGCCAGCAGCAGGACTAGCGTGACAGATACGCAGTATTTT